Each of the 3 T cell receptor beta chains below was sequenced from the same sample in a study of CD8 T cells in ankylosing spondylitis. One entry per CDR3 protein results from TCRdb running MiXCR on the 5' RACE reads. The sample has 150,000 to 200,000 distinct CDR3 sequences, roughly 10% seen once. Input material: blood, either unsorted or a sorted T cell fraction (not recorded which). All receptors derive from a male donor with ankylosing spondylitis or in good health (not recorded which).

This clonotype was seen repeatedly, ten times or more. The junction departs from germline at one end; a sequencing error may be responsible. The rearrangement joins TRBV12-3 or TRBV12-4 to TRBJ2-2; 8 nucleotides line up with TRBD1. The CDR3 loop spans 15 amino acids. The CDR3 is CASSLRTGNSGELFF. CDR3 in DNA: TGTGCCAGCAGTCTGAGGACAGGGAACTCCGGGGAGCTGTTTTTT.

This clonotype was seen a handful of times. The chain joins TRBV7-8 to TRBJ2-5; 7 bases agree with TRBD1. Germline V CDR1 and CDR2: SGHVS, FQNEAQ. The CDR3 loop spans 15 amino acids. With 2 bases clipped from V and 2 bases from J, the junction kept 5 bases outside the gene matches. The CDR3 DNA follows: TGTGCCAGCAGCTTACCGGACAGGAGACAAGAGACCCAGTACTTC. It translates to CASSLPDRRQETQYF.

This clonotype was seen a handful of times. The chain combines TRBV6-1 with TRBJ2-7, with no clear D. Germline CDR1 and CDR2: MNHNS and SASEGT. The CDR3 contains 14 residues. Trimming removed 6 bases at V and 5 bases at J, with 17 bases between. CDR3 sequence (DNA): TGTGCCAGCAGACCACATGGTGATCGTCACGAGCAGTACTTC. It yields the protein CASRPHGDRHEQYF.